The rows below give T cell receptor beta chains drawn from one sample of a study of T cells in localized non-small cell lung cancer. Sequenced by immunoSEQ multiplex PCR; TCRdb stores in-frame clones only, minus some. The sample lists 1,400 or so clones; 30% to 40% were seen once. The starting material was normal lung tissue next to the tumor, obtained before any cancer treatment. The receptors originated from a man aged 40-75 years with stage I lung adenocarcinoma. Both conserved end residues are part of each CDR3. The D gene is left open where the match is weak. Some rows mark clone size as missing; the rest say once, few, many or name a class of expanded clone.

d_call,clone_size,v_call,j_call,cdr3_nt,cdr3_aa
-,-,TRBV14,TRBJ2-1,TGTGCCAGCAGCCAAGGTTTGCCGAAGGACTACAATGAGCAGTTCTTC,CASSQGLPKDYNEQFF
-,few,TRBV11-3,TRBJ2-1,TGTGCCAGCAGCTTGGATCCCGGGACTTTTGGCAATGAGCAGTTCTTC,CASSLDPGTFGNEQFF
TRBD2,few,TRBV11-3,TRBJ2-3,TGTGCCAGCAGCTTACGGCTAGCGGGAGGGGCCACAGATACGCAGTATTTT,CASSLRLAGGATDTQYF
-,-,TRBV30,TRBJ2-7,TGTGCCTGGAGTGTACGCGGGGGCGCGGACGAGCAGTACTTC,CAWSVRGGADEQYF
-,few,TRBV25-1,TRBJ1-1,TGTGCCAGCAGTGATCACAGGGCGGGCACTGAAGCTTTCTTT,CASSDHRAGTEAFF
-,-,TRBV11-3,TRBJ2-7,TGTGCCAGCAGTTTTCCGACCACGTCAAATACCTACGAGCAGTACTTC,CASSFPTTSNTYEQYF
-,once,TRBV28,TRBJ2-3,TGTGCCATCTCCCCCGGAGGGAAAGATACGCAGTATTTT,CAISPGGKDTQYF
-,-,TRBV11-3,TRBJ1-3,TGTGCCAGCAGCTCGAACACCGGGACGGGCAAAGGGACCATATATTTT,CASSSNTGTGKGTIYF
-,-,TRBV2,TRBJ2-3,TGTGCCAGCAGGAGGTGGGGTGGGACAGATACGCAGTATTTT,CASRRWGGTDTQYF
-,-,TRBV9,TRBJ2-3,TGTGCCAGCAGTCGGGTGTTAGATACGCAGTATTTT,CASSRVLDTQYF
TRBD2,-,TRBV9,TRBJ2-1,TGTGCCAGCAGCACCTCGGGACTAGCCGGGAAGGGCCAGTTCTTC,CASSTSGLAGKGQFF
-,-,TRBV11-3,TRBJ2-3,TGTGCCAGCACCCTATGGCGGCAGGTTAGCACAGATACGCAGTATTTT,CASTLWRQVSTDTQYF
-,-,TRBV14,TRBJ1-3,TGTGCCAGCAGTCCTACAGGGGGAAACACCATATATTTT,CASSPTGGNTIYF
TRBD1,few,TRBV11-3,TRBJ2-3,TGTGCCAGCAGTCACAGGGGTTGGAGCACAGATACGCAGTATTTT,CASSHRGWSTDTQYF
TRBD1,few,TRBV6-8,TRBJ2-3,TGTGCCAGCAGTTTATCGACGACAGGGCTAGATACGCAGTATTTT,CASSLSTTGLDTQYF
-,medium-sized,TRBV11-3,TRBJ1-1,TGTGCCAGCAGCCCCACAGGAACCCGGGGGAACACTGAAGCTTTCTTT,CASSPTGTRGNTEAFF
-,-,TRBV11-3,TRBJ1-6,TGTGCCAGCAGCCAAGGGGTTCAGAGGGAAGAAAGATCACCCCTCCACTTT,CASSQGVQREERSPLHF
-,-,TRBV29-1,TRBJ1-1,TGCAGCGCAAGAAGGAGGGACACTGAAGCTTTCTTT,CSARRRDTEAFF
-,-,TRBV11-3,TRBJ1-1,TGTGCCAGCAGCTTCGGACAACTGAACACTGAAGCTTTCTTT,CASSFGQLNTEAFF
-,large,TRBV6-8,TRBJ1-6,TGTGCCAGCAGTTACTACTATAATTCACCCCTCCACTTT,CASSYYYNSPLHF
-,-,TRBV28,TRBJ2-1,TGTGCCAGCAGTCTCGATAGGAGGGCGTGGGATGAGCAGTTCTTC,CASSLDRRAWDEQFF
TRBD1,large,TRBV11-3,TRBJ1-2,TGTGCCAGCAGCCCTGGTCGGACAGGGGCCTATGGCTACACCTTC,CASSPGRTGAYGYTF
-,medium-sized,TRBV6-8,TRBJ1-6,TGTGCCAGCAGTTCTCCCGGGGGGGGTAATTCACCCCTCCACTTT,CASSSPGGGNSPLHF
TRBD1,-,TRBV6-8,TRBJ2-7,TGTGCCAGCAGTTACCCCCGAACAGGGGACAACTCCTACGAGCAGTACTTC,CASSYPRTGDNSYEQYF